This T cell receptor (beta chain) was observed in a study of PD-1 blockade in classical Hodgkin lymphoma. The sample's time point: newly diagnosed, previously untreated cHL patient sample. Sequenced by immunoSEQ multiplex PCR; TCRdb stores in-frame clones only, minus some. The sample has roughly 70,000 clones; over 90% are singletons. The ends lost 5 bases at V and 4 bases at J; junction bases unmatched: 6. The CDR3 has 14 amino acids. The germline CDR1 and CDR2 sequences are MNHEY and SVGAGI. The sequencing sample was made of peripheral blood mononuclear cells (PBMCs). The chain combines TRBV6-5 with TRBJ1-2; 8 nucleotides align to TRBD1. The receptor was isolated from a human donor with classical Hodgkin lymphoma. CDR3 sequence (DNA): TGTGCCAGCAGTCTAATCGACAGGGGCTATGGCTACACCTTC. Translated, it gives CASSLIDRGYGYTF.